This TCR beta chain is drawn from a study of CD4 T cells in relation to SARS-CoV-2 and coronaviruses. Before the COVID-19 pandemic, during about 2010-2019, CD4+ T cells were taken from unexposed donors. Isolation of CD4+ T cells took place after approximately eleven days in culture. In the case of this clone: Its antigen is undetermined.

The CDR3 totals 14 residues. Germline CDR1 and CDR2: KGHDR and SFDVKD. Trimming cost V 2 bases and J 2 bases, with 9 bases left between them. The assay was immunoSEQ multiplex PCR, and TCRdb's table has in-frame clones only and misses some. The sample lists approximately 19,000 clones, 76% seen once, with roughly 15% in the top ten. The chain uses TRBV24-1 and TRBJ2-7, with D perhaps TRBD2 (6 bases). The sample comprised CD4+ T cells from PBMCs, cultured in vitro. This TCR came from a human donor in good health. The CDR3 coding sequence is TGTGCCACCAGTGATTCCGGGGGTGCCTACGAGCAGTACTTC. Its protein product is CATSDSGGAYEQYF.